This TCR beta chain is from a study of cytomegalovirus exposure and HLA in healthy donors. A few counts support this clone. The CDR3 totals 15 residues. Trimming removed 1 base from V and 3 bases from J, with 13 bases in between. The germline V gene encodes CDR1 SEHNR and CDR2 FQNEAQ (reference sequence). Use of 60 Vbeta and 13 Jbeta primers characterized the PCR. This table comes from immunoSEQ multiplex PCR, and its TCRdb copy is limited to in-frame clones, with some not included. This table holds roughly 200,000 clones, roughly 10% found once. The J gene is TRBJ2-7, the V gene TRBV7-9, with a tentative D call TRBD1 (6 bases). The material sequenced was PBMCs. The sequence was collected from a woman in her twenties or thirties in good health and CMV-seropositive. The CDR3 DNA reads TGTGCCAGCAGCTTAGTAGCAGGGGAGTTCTACGAGCAGTACTTC. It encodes CASSLVAGEFYEQYF.